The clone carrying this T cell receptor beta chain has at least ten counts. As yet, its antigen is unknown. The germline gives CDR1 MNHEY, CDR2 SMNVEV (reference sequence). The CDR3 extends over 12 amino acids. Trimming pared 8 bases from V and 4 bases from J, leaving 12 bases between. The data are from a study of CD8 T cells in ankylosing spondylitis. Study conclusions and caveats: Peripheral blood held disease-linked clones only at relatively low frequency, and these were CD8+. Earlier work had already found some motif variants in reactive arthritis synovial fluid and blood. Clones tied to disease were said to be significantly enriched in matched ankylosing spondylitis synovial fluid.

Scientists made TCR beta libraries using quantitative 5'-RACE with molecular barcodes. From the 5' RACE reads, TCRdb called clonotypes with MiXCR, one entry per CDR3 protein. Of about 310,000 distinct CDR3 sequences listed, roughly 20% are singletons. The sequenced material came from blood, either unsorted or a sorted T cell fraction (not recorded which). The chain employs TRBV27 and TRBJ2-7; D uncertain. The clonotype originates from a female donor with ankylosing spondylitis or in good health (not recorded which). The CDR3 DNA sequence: TGTGCCAGCTCCGCCTCCCCTTACGAGCAGTACTTC. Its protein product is CASSASPYEQYF.